This T cell receptor (beta chain) is drawn from a study of vaccination and CD4 T cells after COVID-19. Study background: Convalescent participants consisted of six males and four females, two being Hispanic.

Treatment: approximately 9-day PBMC culture with coronavirus spike peptide pools or control peptides (ViraFEST assay). With respect to this clonotype: What it binds is unknown.

Sequence data for DNA of cultured CD4+ T cells were generated by the Oncomine TCR Beta short-read assay. TCRdb re-derived calls from the PCR reads in MiXCR, one entry per CDR3 protein. Among fewer than 20,000 distinct CDR3 sequences listed, around 46% were seen once. Findings of the study overall: Vaccine-specific clones in convalescent patients were spike mono-reactive in 304 of 307 cases.

The sequencing here drew on CD4+ T cells from blood, cultured in vitro, taken before SARS-CoV-2 vaccination. The receptor comes from a human donor who had recovered from COVID-19.

CDR3 sequence (DNA): TGTGCCAGCAGCTTCGGGACAGGGGCTAACACCGGGGAGCTGTTTTTT. It specifies CASSFGTGANTGELFF. The chain uses TRBV7-9 and TRBJ2-2; 10 bases fit TRBD1. CDR1 SEHNR and CDR2 FQNEAQ come from the germline V gene (reference sequence). This CDR3 is 16 amino acids long. V lost 3 bases, J lost 2 bases, and 3 bases stayed unmatched.